This section outlines one T cell receptor beta chain sequence together with its context. What it binds is unknown. The sample is drawn from a study of cytomegalovirus exposure and HLA in healthy donors. Notes on the study in general: Both high specificity and high sensitivity reportedly marked the classifier's diagnosis of cytomegalovirus status. Rare TCR sequences dominated, though some public TCRs recurred in many donors. HLA restriction was apparent for most CMV-associated TCR beta chains in a later analysis.

PCR primers comprised 60 Vbeta and 13 Jbeta primers. TCRdb's copy holds only in-frame clones and misses some; the assay was immunoSEQ multiplex PCR. The repertoire holds almost 90,000 clones, with 75% to 90% as singletons. This clonotype was obtained from a man aged 35 to 55 in good health and CMV-seropositive. Sample: PBMCs.

The DNA of the CDR3 is TGTGCCAGCAGCCAACCTAACCGGCTAGCGGGGGGGAATGAGCAGTTCTTC. Translation gives CASSQPNRLAGGNEQFF. This chain joins TRBV16 and TRBJ2-1, with 12 bases aligning to TRBD2. There are 17 residues in the CDR3. V trimming: 2 bases; J trimming: 7 bases; junction bases outside the gene matches: 9. CDR1 and CDR2 from the germline V gene are KGHSY and FQNENV.